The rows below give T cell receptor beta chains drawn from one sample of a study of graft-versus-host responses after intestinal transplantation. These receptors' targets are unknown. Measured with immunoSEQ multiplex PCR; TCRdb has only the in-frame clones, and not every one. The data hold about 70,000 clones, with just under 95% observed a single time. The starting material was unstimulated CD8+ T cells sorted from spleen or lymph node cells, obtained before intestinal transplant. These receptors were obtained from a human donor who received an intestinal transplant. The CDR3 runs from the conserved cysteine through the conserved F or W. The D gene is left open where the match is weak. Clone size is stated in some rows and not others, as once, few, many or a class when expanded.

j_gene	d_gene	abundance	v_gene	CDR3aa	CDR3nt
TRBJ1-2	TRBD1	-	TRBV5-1	CASSLGVRLQGANYGYTF	TGCGCCAGCAGCCTGGGCGTGCGCCTCCAGGGGGCTAACTATGGCTACACCTTC
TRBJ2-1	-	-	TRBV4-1	CASSQVSVNNEQFF	TGCGCCAGCAGCCAAGTTTCGGTAAACAATGAGCAGTTCTTC
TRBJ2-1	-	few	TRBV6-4	CASSDSGEQFF	TGTGCCAGCAGTGACTCTGGTGAGCAGTTCTTC
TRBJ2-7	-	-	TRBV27	CASSLSQGKDYEQYF	TGTGCCAGCAGTTTATCCCAGGGTAAGGACTACGAGCAGTACTTC
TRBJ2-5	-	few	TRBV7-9	CASSLTGSQETQYF	TGTGCCAGCAGCTTAACAGGCAGTCAAGAGACCCAGTACTTC
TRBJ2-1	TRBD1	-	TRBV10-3	CATSDRGSFLSFNEQFF	TGTGCCACCTCGGACAGGGGTAGTTTTTTGAGTTTCAATGAGCAGTTCTTC
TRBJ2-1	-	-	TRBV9	CASSAGDGYNEQFF	TGTGCCAGCAGCGCGGGAGACGGGTACAATGAGCAGTTCTTC
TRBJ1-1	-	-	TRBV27	CASSLQGLDTEAFF	TGTGCCAGCAGTCTACAGGGTTTGGACACTGAAGCTTTCTTT
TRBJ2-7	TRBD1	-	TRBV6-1	CASSDTGGREDEQYF	TGTGCCAGCAGTGATACAGGGGGCAGGGAGGACGAGCAGTACTTC
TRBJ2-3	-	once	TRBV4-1	CASSDGSGFSTDTQYF	TGCGCCAGCAGCGACGGTTCGGGGTTCTCCACAGATACGCAGTATTTT
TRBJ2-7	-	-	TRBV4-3	CASSLSRPSSYEQYF	TGCGCCAGCAGCTTATCTCGGCCGAGCTCCTACGAGCAGTACTTC
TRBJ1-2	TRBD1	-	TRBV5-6	CASSLQDRIGYTF	TGTGCCAGCAGCTTACAGGACAGGATAGGCTACACCTTC
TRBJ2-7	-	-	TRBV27	CASSLFSGSGISYEQYF	TGTGCCAGCAGTTTGTTCTCCGGGTCAGGGATCTCCTACGAGCAGTACTTC
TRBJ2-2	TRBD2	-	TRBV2	CASSETWELAGYTGELFF	TGTGCCAGCAGTGAAACGTGGGAACTAGCGGGGTACACCGGGGAGCTGTTTTTT
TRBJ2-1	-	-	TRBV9	CASPGQSYNEQFF	TGTGCCAGCCCGGGACAATCCTACAATGAGCAGTTCTTC
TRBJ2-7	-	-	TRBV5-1	CASSLAPPSGISYEQYF	TGCGCCAGCAGCTTGGCCCCCCCCAGCGGAATCTCCTACGAGCAGTACTTC
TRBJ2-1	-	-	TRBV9	CASSVGKRSGRNNEQFF	TGTGCCAGCAGCGTAGGAAAGAGGTCAGGACGAAACAATGAGCAGTTCTTC
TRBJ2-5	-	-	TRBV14	CASSPPSEETQYF	TGTGCCAGCAGCCCCCCCAGCGAAGAGACCCAGTACTTC
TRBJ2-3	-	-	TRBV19	CASSMGRASTDTQYF	TGTGCCAGTAGTATGGGTCGGGCCTCCACAGATACGCAGTATTTT
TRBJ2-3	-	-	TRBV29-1	CSVEDYSPRLGTDTQYF	TGCAGCGTTGAAGATTACAGTCCCAGACTCGGCACAGATACGCAGTATTTT
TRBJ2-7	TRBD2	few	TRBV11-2	CASSQAGGGSYEQYF	TGTGCCAGCAGCCAAGCGGGAGGAGGTTCCTACGAGCAGTACTTC
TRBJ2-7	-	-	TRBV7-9	CASSPSGTSTYEQYF	TGTGCCAGCAGCCCCTCCGGGACGTCGACCTACGAGCAGTACTTC
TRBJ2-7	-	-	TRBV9	CASSVSRGGNYEQYF	TGTGCCAGCAGCGTAAGCAGGGGAGGTAACTACGAGCAGTACTTC
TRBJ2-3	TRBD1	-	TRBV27	CASSQLPGQPTYTQYF	TGTGCCAGCTCCCAACTTCCGGGACAGCCTACTTATACGCAGTATTTT
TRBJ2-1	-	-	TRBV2	CASRGHLMGTDNEQFF	TGTGCCAGCAGGGGCCATCTAATGGGTACGGATAATGAGCAGTTCTTC
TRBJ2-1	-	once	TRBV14	CASSRYGAASYNEQFF	TGTGCCAGCAGCCGTTACGGGGCGGCGTCCTACAATGAGCAGTTCTTC
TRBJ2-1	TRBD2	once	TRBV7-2	CASHPGLAGGGNEQFF	TGTGCCAGCCACCCGGGACTAGCGGGAGGAGGGAATGAGCAGTTCTTC
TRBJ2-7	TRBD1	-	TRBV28	CASSTGQGVVLIYYEQYF	TGTGCCAGCAGTACAGGACAGGGGGTCGTATTAATATACTACGAGCAGTACTTC
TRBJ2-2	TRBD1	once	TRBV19	CASSTLQGANTGELFF	TGTGCCAGTAGTACCTTGCAGGGGGCGAACACCGGGGAGCTGTTTTTT
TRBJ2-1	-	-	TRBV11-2	CASTRGQGGGNEQFF	TGTGCCAGCACCCGAGGACAGGGCGGGGGCAATGAGCAGTTCTTC
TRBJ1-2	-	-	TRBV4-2	CASSQDGDTNYGYTF	TGTGCCAGCAGCCAAGATGGGGACACAAACTATGGCTACACCTTC
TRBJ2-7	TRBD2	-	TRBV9	CASSPGGSSYEQYF	TGTGCCAGCAGCCCGGGCGGGAGCTCCTACGAGCAGTACTTC
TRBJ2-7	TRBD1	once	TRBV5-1	CASSSPDRGLYEQYF	TGCGCCAGCAGCTCTCCGGACAGGGGCCTCTACGAGCAGTACTTC
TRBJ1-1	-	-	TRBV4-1	CASSQGIYLDQGTEAFF	TGCGCCAGCAGCCAAGGAATTTATCTGGACCAGGGCACTGAAGCTTTCTTT
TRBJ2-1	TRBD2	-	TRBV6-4	CASSRLAGGGNEQFF	TGTGCCAGCAGTCGACTAGCGGGAGGAGGAAATGAGCAGTTCTTC
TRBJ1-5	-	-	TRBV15	CATSRDLRESNQPQHF	TGTGCCACCAGCAGAGATCTCAGGGAAAGCAATCAGCCCCAGCATTTT
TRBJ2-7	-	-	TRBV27	CASSFHGQTYEQYF	TGTGCCAGCAGTTTCCACGGACAGACCTACGAGCAGTACTTC
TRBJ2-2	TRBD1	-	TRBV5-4	CASSIRQGATGELFF	TGTGCCAGCAGCATAAGACAGGGGGCTACCGGGGAGCTGTTTTTT
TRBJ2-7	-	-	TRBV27	CASSPISTEGPLEQYF	TGTGCCAGCAGCCCAATTAGTACGGAGGGCCCCCTCGAGCAGTACTTC
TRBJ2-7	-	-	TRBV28	CASSLGGVGEQYF	TGTGCCAGCAGCCTAGGCGGGGTGGGTGAGCAGTACTTC
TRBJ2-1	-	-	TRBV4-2	CASSQQRGASYNEQFF	TGTGCCAGCAGCCAACAGAGGGGGGCTTCCTACAATGAGCAGTTCTTC
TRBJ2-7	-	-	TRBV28	CASSFSLASYEQYF	TGTGCCAGCAGTTTTTCACTAGCCAGCTACGAGCAGTACTTC
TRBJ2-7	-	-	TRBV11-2	CASSLELSYEQYF	TGTGCCAGCAGCTTAGAACTCTCCTACGAGCAGTACTTC
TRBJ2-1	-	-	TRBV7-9	CASSFLGSWNNEQFF	TGTGCCAGCAGCTTTCTCGGGAGTTGGAACAATGAGCAGTTCTTC
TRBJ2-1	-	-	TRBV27	CASIGVEGPREQFF	TGTGCCAGCATCGGCGTGGAGGGCCCCCGCGAGCAGTTCTTC
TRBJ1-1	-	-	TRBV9	CASSVGPRGDEAFF	TGTGCCAGCAGCGTAGGACCCCGGGGGGATGAAGCTTTCTTT
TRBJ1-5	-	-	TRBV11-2	CASSRGPLWPQHF	TGTGCCAGCAGCCGCGGACCGTTGTGGCCCCAGCATTTT
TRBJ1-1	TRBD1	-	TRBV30	CAWSGVWDRGLVNTEAFF	TGTGCCTGGAGTGGTGTCTGGGACAGGGGGCTAGTGAACACTGAAGCTTTCTTT